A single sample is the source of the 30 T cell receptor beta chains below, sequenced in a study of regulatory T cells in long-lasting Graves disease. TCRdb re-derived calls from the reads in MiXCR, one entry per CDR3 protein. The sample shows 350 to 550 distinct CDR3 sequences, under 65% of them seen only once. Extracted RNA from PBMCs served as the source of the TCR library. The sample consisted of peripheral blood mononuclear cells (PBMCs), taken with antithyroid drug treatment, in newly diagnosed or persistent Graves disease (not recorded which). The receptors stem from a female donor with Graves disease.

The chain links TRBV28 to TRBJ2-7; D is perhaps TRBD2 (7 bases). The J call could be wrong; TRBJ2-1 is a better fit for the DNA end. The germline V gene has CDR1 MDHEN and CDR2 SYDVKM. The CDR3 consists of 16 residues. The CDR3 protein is CASSPPLGWGGGEQFF. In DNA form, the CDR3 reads TGTGCCAGCAGTCCCCCTCTGGGATGGGGGGGCGGAGAGCAGTTCTTC.

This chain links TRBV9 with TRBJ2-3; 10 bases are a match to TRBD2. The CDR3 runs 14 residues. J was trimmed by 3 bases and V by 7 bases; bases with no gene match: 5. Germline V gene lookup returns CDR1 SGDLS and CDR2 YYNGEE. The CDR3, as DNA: TGTGCCAGCGGAGGGACTAGCGCGACAGATACGCAGTATTTT. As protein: CASGGTSATDTQYF.

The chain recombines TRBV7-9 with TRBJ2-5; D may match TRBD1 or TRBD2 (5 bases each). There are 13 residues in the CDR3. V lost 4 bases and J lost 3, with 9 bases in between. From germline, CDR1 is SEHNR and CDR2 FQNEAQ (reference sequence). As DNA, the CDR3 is TGTGCCAGCAGCTCCCGGGACGAAGAGACCCAGTACTTC. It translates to CASSSRDEETQYF.

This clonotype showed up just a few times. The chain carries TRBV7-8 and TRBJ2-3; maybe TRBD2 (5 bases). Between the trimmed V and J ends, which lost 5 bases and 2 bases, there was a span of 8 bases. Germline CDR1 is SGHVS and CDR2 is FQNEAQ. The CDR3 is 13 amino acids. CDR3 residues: CASSGSNTDTQYF. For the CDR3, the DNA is TGTGCCAGCAGCGGGAGTAACACAGATACGCAGTATTTT. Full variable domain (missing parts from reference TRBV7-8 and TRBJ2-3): GAGVSQSPRYKVAKRGQDVALRCDPISGHVSLFWYQQALGQGPEFLTYFQNEAQLDKSGLPSDRFFAERPEGSVSTLKIQRTQQEDSAVYLCASSGSNTDTQYFGPGTRLTVL.

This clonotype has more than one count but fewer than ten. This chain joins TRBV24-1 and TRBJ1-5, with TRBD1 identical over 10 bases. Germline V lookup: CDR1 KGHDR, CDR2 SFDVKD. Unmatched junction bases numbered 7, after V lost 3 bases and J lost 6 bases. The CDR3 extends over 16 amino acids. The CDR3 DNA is TGTGCCACCAGTGATCTCAGGACAGGGGGGTTTCAGCCCCAGCATTTT. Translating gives CATSDLRTGGFQPQHF.

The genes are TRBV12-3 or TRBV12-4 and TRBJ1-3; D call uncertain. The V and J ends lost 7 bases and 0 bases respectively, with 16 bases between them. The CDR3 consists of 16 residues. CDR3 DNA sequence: TGTGCCAGCACCCAATCAATTCCTAGCTCTGGAAACACCATATATTTT. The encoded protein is CASTQSIPSSGNTIYF.

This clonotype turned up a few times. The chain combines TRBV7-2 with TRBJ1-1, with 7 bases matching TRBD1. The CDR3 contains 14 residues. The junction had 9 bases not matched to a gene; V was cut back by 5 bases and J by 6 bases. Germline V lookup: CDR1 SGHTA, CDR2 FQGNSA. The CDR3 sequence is CASSLLDRDAEAFF. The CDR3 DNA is TGTGCCAGCAGCCTTCTCGACAGGGACGCTGAAGCTTTCTTT.

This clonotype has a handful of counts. Here the CDR3 reads CASRPLRQGANTGELFF. In DNA form, the CDR3 reads TGTGCCAGCAGACCCCTTAGACAGGGCGCGAACACCGGGGAGCTGTTTTTT. The V and J genes are TRBV27 and TRBJ2-2; 7 bases align to TRBD1. The CDR3 runs 17 residues. Germline CDR1 and CDR2: MNHEY and SMNVEV (reference sequence). With 6 bases clipped from V and 0 bases from J, the junction kept 10 bases outside the gene matches.

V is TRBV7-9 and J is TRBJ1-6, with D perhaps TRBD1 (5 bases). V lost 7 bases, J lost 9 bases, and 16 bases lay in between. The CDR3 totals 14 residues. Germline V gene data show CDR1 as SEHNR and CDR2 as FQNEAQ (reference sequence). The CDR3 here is CASTAGGGVSPLHF. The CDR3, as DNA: TGTGCCAGCACCGCAGGTGGGGGGGTTTCACCCCTCCACTTT.

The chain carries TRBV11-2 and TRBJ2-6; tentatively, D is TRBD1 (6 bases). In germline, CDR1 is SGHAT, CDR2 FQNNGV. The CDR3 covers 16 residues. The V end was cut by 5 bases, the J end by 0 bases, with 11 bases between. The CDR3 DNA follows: TGTGCCAGCAGCCCAGGGGAGAGCTCTGGGGCCAACGTCCTGACTTTC. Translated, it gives CASSPGESSGANVLTF.

CDR3 nucleotides: TGTGCCAGCAGTTTGAACGAGCAGTACTTC. It encodes CASSLNEQYF. The chain is built from TRBV28 and TRBJ2-7; no reliable D call. CDR3 length: 10 residues. CDR1 and CDR2 (germline): MDHEN, SYDVKM. Deletions cut 3 bases from V and 5 bases from J, with 2 bases between.

CDR3 DNA sequence: TGTGCCACCCTTAGCGCCCTTAGCACAGATACGCAGTATTTT. It yields the protein CATLSALSTDTQYF. V gene TRBV12-3 or TRBV12-4 combines with J gene TRBJ2-3, with D possibly being TRBD2 (5 bases). The V end was cut by 10 bases, the J end by 0 bases, with 14 bases between. The CDR3 sequence is 14 residues long.

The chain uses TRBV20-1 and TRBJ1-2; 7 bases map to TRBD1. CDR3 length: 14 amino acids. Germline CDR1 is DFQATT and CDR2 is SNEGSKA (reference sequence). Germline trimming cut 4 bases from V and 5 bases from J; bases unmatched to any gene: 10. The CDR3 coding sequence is TGCAGTGCTACTTGGGACAGTGGCACATATGGCTACACCTTC. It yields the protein CSATWDSGTYGYTF.

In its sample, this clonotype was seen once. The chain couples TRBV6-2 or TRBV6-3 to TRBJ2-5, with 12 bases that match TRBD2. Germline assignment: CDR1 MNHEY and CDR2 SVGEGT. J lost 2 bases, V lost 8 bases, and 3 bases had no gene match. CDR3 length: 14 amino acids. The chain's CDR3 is CASEGTSGQETQYF. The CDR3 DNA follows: TGTGCCAGCGAGGGGACTAGCGGGCAAGAGACCCAGTACTTC.

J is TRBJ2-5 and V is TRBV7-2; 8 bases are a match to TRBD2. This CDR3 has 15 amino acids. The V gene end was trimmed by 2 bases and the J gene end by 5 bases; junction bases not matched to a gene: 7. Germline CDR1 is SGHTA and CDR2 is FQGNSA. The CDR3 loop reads CASSLNPGGEETQYF. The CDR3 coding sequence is TGTGCCAGCAGCTTAAATCCGGGAGGGGAGGAGACCCAGTACTTC. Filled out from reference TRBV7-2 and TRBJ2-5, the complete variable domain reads GAGVSQSPSNKVTEKGKDVELRCDPISGHTALYWYRQSLGQGLEFLIYFQGNSAPDKSGLPSDRFSAERTGGSVSTLTIQRTQQEDSAVYLCASSLNPGGEETQYFGPGTRLLVL.

The CDR3 DNA follows: TGTGCCAGCAGTTTTAGACTAGCGGGCTACGAGCAGTACTTC. Its translation: CASSFRLAGYEQYF. This chain uses TRBV28 with TRBJ2-7; 10 bases are a match to TRBD2. This CDR3 region has 14 residues. After removal of 3 bases from V and 3 bases from J, the junction contained 2 bases not matched to a gene. From germline, CDR1 is MDHEN and CDR2 SYDVKM.

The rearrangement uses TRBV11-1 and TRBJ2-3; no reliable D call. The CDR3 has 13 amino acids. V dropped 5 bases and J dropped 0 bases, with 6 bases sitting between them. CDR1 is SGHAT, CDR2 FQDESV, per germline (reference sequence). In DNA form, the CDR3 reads TGTGCCAGCAGCCGCGGCAGCACAGATACGCAGTATTTT. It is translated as CASSRGSTDTQYF.

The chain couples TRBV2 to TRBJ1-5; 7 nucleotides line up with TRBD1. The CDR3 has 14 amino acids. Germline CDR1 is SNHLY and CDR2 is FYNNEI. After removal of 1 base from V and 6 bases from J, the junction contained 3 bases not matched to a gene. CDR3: CASSEVAGGQPQHF. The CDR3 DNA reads TGTGCCAGCAGTGAAGTAGCAGGGGGTCAGCCCCAGCATTTT.

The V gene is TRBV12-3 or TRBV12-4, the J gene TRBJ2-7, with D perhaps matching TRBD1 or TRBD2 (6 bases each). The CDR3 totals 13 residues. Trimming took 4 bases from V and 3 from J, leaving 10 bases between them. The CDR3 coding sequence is TGTGCCAGCAGTTGGGGGGACAACTACGAGCAGTACTTC. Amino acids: CASSWGDNYEQYF.

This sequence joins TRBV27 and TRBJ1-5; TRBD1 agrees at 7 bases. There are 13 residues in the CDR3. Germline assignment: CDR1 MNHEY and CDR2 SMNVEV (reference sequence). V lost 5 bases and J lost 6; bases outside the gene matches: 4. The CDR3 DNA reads TGTGCCAGCAGTCAACAGGGGACTCAGCCCCAGCATTTT. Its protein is CASSQQGTQPQHF.

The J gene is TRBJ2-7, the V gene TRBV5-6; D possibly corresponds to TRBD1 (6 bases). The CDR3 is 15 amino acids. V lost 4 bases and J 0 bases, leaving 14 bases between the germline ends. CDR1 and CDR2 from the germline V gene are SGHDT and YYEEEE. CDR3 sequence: CASSPGTPSSYEQYF. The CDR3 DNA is TGTGCCAGCAGCCCCGGGACACCGAGCTCCTACGAGCAGTACTTC.

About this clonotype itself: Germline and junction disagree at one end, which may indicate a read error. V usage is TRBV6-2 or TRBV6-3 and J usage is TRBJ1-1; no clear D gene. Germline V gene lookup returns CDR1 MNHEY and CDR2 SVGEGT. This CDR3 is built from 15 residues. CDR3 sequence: CVSCCPHASHSEAFF. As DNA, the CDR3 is TGTGTCAGCTGTTGCCCTCACGCATCCCACTCTGAAGCTTTCTTT.

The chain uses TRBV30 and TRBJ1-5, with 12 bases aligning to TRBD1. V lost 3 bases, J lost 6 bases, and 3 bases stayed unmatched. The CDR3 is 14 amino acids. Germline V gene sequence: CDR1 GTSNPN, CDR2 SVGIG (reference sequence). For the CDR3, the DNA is TGTGCCTGGAGGGGACAGGGGGCAGTTCAGCCCCAGCATTTT. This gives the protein CAWRGQGAVQPQHF.

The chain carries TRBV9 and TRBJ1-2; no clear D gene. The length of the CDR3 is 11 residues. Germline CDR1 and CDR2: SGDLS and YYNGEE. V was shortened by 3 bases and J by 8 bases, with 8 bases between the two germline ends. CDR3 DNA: TGTGCCAGCAGCGCAACTGGAGGCTACACCTTC. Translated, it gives CASSATGGYTF.

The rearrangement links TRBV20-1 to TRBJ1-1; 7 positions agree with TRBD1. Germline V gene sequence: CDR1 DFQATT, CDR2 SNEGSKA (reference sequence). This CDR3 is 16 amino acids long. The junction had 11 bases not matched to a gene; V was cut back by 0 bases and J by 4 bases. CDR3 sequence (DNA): TGCAGTGCTAGAGATTCGGGGCAGGGGGAGGGCACTGAAGCTTTCTTT. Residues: CSARDSGQGEGTEAFF.

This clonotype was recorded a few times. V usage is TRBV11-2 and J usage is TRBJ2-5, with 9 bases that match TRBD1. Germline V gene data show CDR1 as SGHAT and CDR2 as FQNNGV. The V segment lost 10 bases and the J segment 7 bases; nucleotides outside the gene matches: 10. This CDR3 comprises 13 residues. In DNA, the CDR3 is TGTGCCACGGGGCGGGACAGGGACGTGACCCAGTACTTC. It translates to CATGRDRDVTQYF.

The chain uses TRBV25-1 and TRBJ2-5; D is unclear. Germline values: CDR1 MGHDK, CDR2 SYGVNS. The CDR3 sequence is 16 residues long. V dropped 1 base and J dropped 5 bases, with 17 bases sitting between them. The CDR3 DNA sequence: TGTGCCAGCAGTGAATCGCCGAATAACCTCGCGGAGACCCAGTACTTC. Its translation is CASSESPNNLAETQYF.

In DNA form, the CDR3 reads TGTGCCAGCAGTAGGGGGAGCCTAGCCAAAAACATTCAGTACTTC. It is translated as CASSRGSLAKNIQYF. The V and J genes are TRBV2 and TRBJ2-4, with a tentative D call TRBD1 (6 bases). Germline V gene data show CDR1 as SNHLY and CDR2 as FYNNEI. V lost 5 bases to trimming and J lost 0 bases, with 11 bases between them. The CDR3 contains 15 residues.

This chain's CDR3 is CASSLWTAQETQYF. CDR3 bases: TGTGCCAGCAGCTTGTGGACAGCACAAGAGACCCAGTACTTC. The V and J genes are TRBV5-5 and TRBJ2-5, with D possibly being TRBD1 (6 bases). Germline V gene data show CDR1 as SGHKS and CDR2 as YYEKEE (reference sequence). This CDR3 is 14 amino acids long. V was shortened by 1 base and J by 2 bases, with 9 bases between the two germline ends. Together with reference TRBV5-5 and TRBJ2-5, the CDR3 gives the full variable domain: DAGVTQSPTHLIKTRGQQVTLRCSPISGHKSVSWYQQVLGQGPQFIFQYYEKEERGRGNFPDRFSARQFPNYSSELNVNALLLGDSALYLCASSLWTAQETQYFGPGTRLLVL.

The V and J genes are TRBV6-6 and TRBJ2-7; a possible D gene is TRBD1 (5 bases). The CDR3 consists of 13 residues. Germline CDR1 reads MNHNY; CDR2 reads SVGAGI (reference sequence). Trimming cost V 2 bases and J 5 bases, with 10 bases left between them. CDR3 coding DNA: TGTGCCAGCAGTTACCTCACCAGGGACGAGCAGTACTTC. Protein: CASSYLTRDEQYF.